Below, 28 T cell receptor beta chains from the same sample are listed, as sequenced in a study of T cells in women clearing cervical HPV infection. This table comes from immunoSEQ multiplex PCR, and its TCRdb copy is limited to in-frame clones, with some not included. The table for this sample gives tens of thousands of clones. The sample was blood buffy coat. These receptor sequences come from a woman between 18 and 70 years old with a cervical HPV16 infection that either progressed to CIN3+ or cleared (not recorded which).

CDR3 amino acids: CASSLGAATNEKLFF. The CDR3 bases that were read are TGTGCCAGCAGCTTAGGAGCTGCAACTAATGAAAAA. The chain combines TRBV11-2 with TRBJ1-4; D not resolved. The read gets to within 3 residues of the CDR3 end, and the germline J gene fills in the rest. The CDR3 is 15 residues long. CDR1 and CDR2 (germline): SGHAT, FQNNGV. Trimming stripped 1 base from V and 0 bases from J, with 6 bases between. Full variable domain (outside the CDR3, taken from reference TRBV11-2 and TRBJ1-4): EAGVAQSPRYKIIEKRQSVAFWCNPISGHATLYWYQQILGQGPKLLIQFQNNGVVDDSQLPKDRFSAERLKGVDSTLKIQPAKLEDSAVYLCASSLGAATNEKLFFGSGTQLSVL.

Turning to this clone: Coverage ceases 3 residues before the CDR3 finishes, and the germline J gene fills in the end. Other DNA sequences from this sample encode an identical CDR3 as well. The chain has TRBV7-9 and TRBJ2-7; 11 nucleotides align to TRBD2. CDR3 length: 13 amino acids. The junction had 3 bases not matched to a gene; V was cut back by 7 bases and J by 4 bases. Germline V lookup: CDR1 SEHNR, CDR2 FQNEAQ (reference sequence). The sequenced CDR3 bases are TGTGCCAGCATGGCTAGCGGGAGGTACGAG. Its protein product is CASMASGRYE. The entire CDR3 reads CASMASGRYEQYF. The full variable domain, completed using reference TRBV7-9 and TRBJ2-7, is DTGVSQNPRHKITKRGQNVTFRCDPISEHNRLYWYRQTLGQGPEFLTYFQNEAQLEKSRLLSDRFSAERPKGSFSTLEIQRTEQGDSAMYLCASMASGRYEQYFGPGTRLTVT.

Comment on this clone: The read ends 3 residues early relative to the CDR3; the germline J gene fills the gap. V is TRBV20-1 and J is TRBJ2-3; D not resolved. The CDR3 contains 15 residues. The germline gives CDR1 DFQATT, CDR2 SNEGSKA (reference sequence). V gave up 0 bases and J gave up 1 base, with 11 bases separating them. CDR3 amino acids: CSARDGISGTDTQYF. The CDR3 DNA, read in part, is TGCAGTGCTAGAGACGGTATTTCCGGCACAGATACG.

For this clone: The read stops 3 residues short of the end of the CDR3; the missing end is completed from the germline J gene. J is TRBJ1-1 and V is TRBV5-1, with D perhaps matching TRBD1 (6 bases). The CDR3 consists of 14 residues. V shed 2 bases and J shed 2 bases, with 10 bases lying between them. Per the germline V gene, CDR1 is SGHRS and CDR2 is YFSETQ. The CDR3 sequence is CASSFSGANTEAFF. The CDR3 bases that were read are TGCGCCAGCAGCTTTTCAGGGGCCAACACTGAA.

Remarks on this clone: Read data end 3 residues before the CDR3 end; the end is taken from the germline J gene. V gene TRBV4-1 combines with J gene TRBJ2-5; a weak D match, TRBD2 (6 bases). The CDR3 is 18 residues long. The germline V and J ends were trimmed by 4 bases and 1 base, with 22 bases remaining between them. Germline assignment: CDR1 MGHRA and CDR2 YSYEKL. The DNA read from the CDR3 is TGCGCCAGCAGCCCAGATCCCCAAGCTAGCGCATTCCAAGAGACC. Translated, it gives CASSPDPQASAFQET. In full, the CDR3 is CASSPDPQASAFQETQYF.

To note about this clone: The read finishes 3 residues shy of the CDR3 end, and the germline J gene is used to complete it. This sequence joins TRBV14 and TRBJ2-7; TRBD1 is a possible D gene (5 bases). The germline V gene has CDR1 SGHDN and CDR2 FVKESK. CDR3 size: 14 residues. V was trimmed by 4 bases and J by 3 bases, leaving 13 bases between them. The CDR3 bases that were read are TGTGCCAGCAGCCCGAACAGGTTCCACTACGAG. Its protein is CASSPNRFHYE. The full CDR3 is CASSPNRFHYEQYF.

With respect to this clone: The sequenced fragment ends 3 residues before the CDR3 boundary, so the rest is inferred from the germline J gene. The J gene is TRBJ1-6, the V gene TRBV6-1; D call uncertain. CDR1 and CDR2 (germline): MNHNS, SASEGT. Trimming took 2 bases from V and 0 from J, leaving 8 bases between them. This CDR3 is 16 amino acids long. This CDR3 reads CASSEFQSSYNSPLHF. CDR3 bases read: TGTGCCAGCAGTGAATTTCAGAGCTCCTATAATTCACCC.

Concerning this clone: Coverage ceases 3 residues before the CDR3 finishes, and the germline J gene fills in the end. The chain joins TRBV7-9 to TRBJ2-3; possibly TRBD2 for D (5 bases). The V end was cut by 4 bases, the J end by 2 bases, with 13 bases between. This CDR3 is built from 15 residues. Germline V gene lookup returns CDR1 SEHNR and CDR2 FQNEAQ (reference sequence). CDR3 DNA (partial): TGTGCCAGCAGCTCCTATTTGACTACCACAGATACG. It encodes CASSSYLTTTDT. From start to end, the CDR3 is CASSSYLTTTDTQYF.

Concerning this clone: The read comes to an end 3 residues before the CDR3 does, leaving the germline J gene to fill in the end. The chain joins TRBV2 to TRBJ2-2; tentatively, D is TRBD1 (5 bases). V lost 2 bases to trimming and J lost 6 bases, with 7 bases between them. The CDR3 spans 13 residues. The germline V gene has CDR1 SNHLY and CDR2 FYNNEI. The CDR3 here is CASSEMGPGELFF. The CDR3 bases that were read are TGTGCCAGCAGTGAAATGGGGCCCGGGGAG.

Concerning this clone itself: The missing CDR3 end, 3 residues past where the read stops, is filled in from the germline J gene. V is TRBV7-2 and J is TRBJ2-1, with D hard to call. This CDR3 has 15 amino acids. Per germline, CDR1 SGHTA and CDR2 FQGNSA. The germline V and J ends were trimmed by 6 bases and 2 bases, with 14 bases remaining between them. The CDR3 DNA, read in part, is TGTGCCAGCAGGCAGGAACTCCTTGCCTACAATGAG. It is translated as CASRQELLAYNE. The whole CDR3 protein is CASRQELLAYNEQFF.

Concerning this clone: The CDR3 is cut off 3 residues early in the read; its end comes from the germline J gene. The chain joins TRBV30 to TRBJ1-3, with a possible D match to TRBD1 (6 bases). Germline loops: CDR1 GTSNPN, CDR2 SVGIG (reference sequence). The CDR3 is 13 residues long. V lost 2 bases and J lost 6, with 11 bases in between. The CDR3 region is CAWSPGTKNTIYF. CDR3 DNA, as far as it was read: TGTGCCTGGAGTCCAGGGACAAAAAACACC.

As for this clone: Read coverage stops 3 residues before the CDR3 terminus; the germline J gene supplies the remainder. The chain employs TRBV9 and TRBJ1-1; D is possibly TRBD1 (5 bases). The CDR3 is 14 residues long. Germline V CDR1 and CDR2: SGDLS, YYNGEE. Trimming took off 0 bases at V and 5 bases at J, with 11 bases between the two ends. CDR3: CASSVAEGLTEAFF. The CDR3 DNA, read in part, is TGTGCCAGCAGCGTAGCTGAGGGGTTGACTGAA. The variable domain in full, with the rest retrieved from reference TRBV9 and TRBJ1-1, is DSGVTQTPKHLITATGQRVTLRCSPRSGDLSVYWYQQSLDQGLQFLIQYYNGEERAKGNILERFSAQQFPDLHSELNLSSLELGDSALYFCASSVAEGLTEAFFGQGTRLTVV.

Details on this clone: The CDR3 end lies 3 residues beyond the end of the read and is filled in from the germline J gene. J is TRBJ1-4 and V is TRBV2; TRBD1 might be the D (5 bases). The CDR3 has 13 amino acids. Deletions cut 9 bases from V and 2 bases from J, with 10 bases between. Germline values: CDR1 SNHLY, CDR2 FYNNEI. The sequenced part of the CDR3 DNA is TGTGCCAGTTTCGACAGCACTAATGAAAAA. Translation gives CASFDSTNEK. The whole CDR3 protein is CASFDSTNEKLFF.

Concerning this clone itself: Read sequence stops 3 residues before the CDR3 end, and the germline J gene provides the missing end. The V and J genes are TRBV7-9 and TRBJ2-5; TRBD1 might be the D (5 bases). The germline V gene encodes CDR1 SEHNR and CDR2 FQNEAQ (reference sequence). The CDR3 runs 14 residues. V shed 2 bases and J shed 5 bases, with 12 bases lying between them. Partial CDR3 DNA: TGTGCCAGCAGCTTATTAGCAGGGATCGAGACC. This codes for CASSLLAGIET. Given in full, the CDR3 is CASSLLAGIETQYF.

As concerns this clone: The CDR3 extends 3 residues past the end of the read, so its final part is completed from the germline J gene. The chain couples TRBV7-6 to TRBJ2-5; tentatively, D is TRBD1 (5 bases). The CDR3 length is 15 residues. The V gene's germline CDR1 is SGHVS and CDR2 FNYEAQ. Trimming took off 3 bases at V and 4 bases at J, with 15 bases between the two ends. The CDR3 protein is CASSLGLGAVETQYF. CDR3 DNA (partial): TGTGCCAGCAGCTTGGGCCTTGGGGCGGTAGAGACC.

In regard to this clone: The CDR3 end lies 3 residues beyond the end of the read and is filled in from the germline J gene. This chain uses TRBV29-1 with TRBJ1-1, with TRBD1 as a possible D gene (5 bases). CDR3 length: 12 amino acids. CDR1 is SQVTM and CDR2 is ANQGSEA in the germline V gene. With 4 bases removed from V and 5 bases from J, the gap between germline ends came to 11 bases. This CDR3 reads CSVGGRGTEAFF. CDR3 DNA, as far as it was read: TGCAGCGTTGGAGGCCGGGGGACTGAA.

The part of the CDR3 DNA that was read is TGTGCCAGCAGCTTACCACTAGAAGAGACC. It encodes CASSLPLEET. The complete CDR3 protein is CASSLPLEETQYF. This sequence joins TRBV7-9 and TRBJ2-5; D is possibly TRBD2 (5 bases). Read data end 3 residues before the CDR3 end; the end is taken from the germline J gene. Trimming took 2 bases from V and 3 from J, leaving 7 bases between them. CDR1 and CDR2 from the germline V gene are SEHNR and FQNEAQ (reference sequence). This CDR3 is 13 amino acids long.

As regards this clone: The read gets to within 3 residues of the CDR3 end, and the germline J gene fills in the rest. This chain links TRBV18 with TRBJ2-2; D not resolved. The germline V gene has CDR1 KGHSH and CDR2 LQKENI. The CDR3 covers 12 residues. V lost 3 bases and J lost 6, with 5 bases in between. CDR3: CASSPLSGELFF. CDR3 DNA (partial): TGTGCCAGCTCACCCCTGTCCGGGGAG.

The sequenced CDR3 bases are TGCAGCGTTCGGGGCGGGGGAGGGAACTACGAG. It translates to CSVRGGGGNYE. The full CDR3 protein is CSVRGGGGNYEQYF. This rearrangement joins TRBV29-1 to TRBJ2-7; 7 bases agree with TRBD2. The CDR3 is cut off 3 residues early in the read; its end comes from the germline J gene. The junction had 10 bases not matched to a gene; V was cut back by 5 bases and J by 3 bases. Germline-derived CDR1 and CDR2 are SQVTM and ANQGSEA. The CDR3 totals 14 residues.

Notes on this clone: Coverage ceases 3 residues before the CDR3 finishes, and the germline J gene fills in the end. The genes are TRBV7-2 and TRBJ1-5; D uncertain. The V gene's germline CDR1 is SGHTA and CDR2 FQGNSA. Trimming cost V 0 bases and J 4 bases, with 10 bases left between them. The CDR3 loop spans 15 amino acids. The CDR3 DNA, read in part, is TGTGCCAGCAGCTTAGCGGCTGGAGGGAATCAGCCC. This codes for CASSLAAGGNQP. The whole CDR3 sequence reads CASSLAAGGNQPQHF.

Note on this clone: The CDR3 end lies 3 residues beyond the end of the read and is filled in from the germline J gene. The rearrangement joins TRBV20-1 to TRBJ2-7, with D perhaps matching TRBD1 (6 bases). The length of the CDR3 is 13 residues. Germline lookup yields CDR1 DFQATT and CDR2 SNEGSKA (reference sequence). Trimming left V 7 bases short and J 6 bases short, with 19 bases between. CDR3 DNA (partial): TGCAGTGGGTTCGGACAGACTTCTTTCGAG. Translated, it gives CSGFGQTSFE. The full-length CDR3 reads as CSGFGQTSFEQYF.

Regarding this clone: The CDR3 end is not reached by the read, which stops 3 residues before it; the germline J gene fills it in. The V and J genes are TRBV20-1 and TRBJ2-7, with 7 bases that match TRBD2. The CDR3 consists of 15 residues. The V gene end was trimmed by 2 bases and the J gene end by 0 bases; junction bases not matched to a gene: 7. Germline loops: CDR1 DFQATT, CDR2 SNEGSKA (reference sequence). The sequenced part of the CDR3 DNA is TGCAGTGCTAGAAACCCCCTAGCGGCCTCCTACGAG. Residues: CSARNPLAASYE. The whole CDR3 sequence is CSARNPLAASYEQYF.

The covered CDR3 bases are TGTGCCAGCAGCTTAGGCGTCCAAGAGACC. It yields the protein CASSLGVQET. The full CDR3 sequence reads CASSLGVQETQYF. J is TRBJ2-5 and V is TRBV7-2; D gene ambiguous. The read ends 3 residues shy of where the CDR3 ends; the end is completed using the germline J gene. Trimming took 1 base from V and 1 from J, leaving 4 bases between them. The CDR3 extends over 13 amino acids. CDR1 and CDR2 (germline): SGHTA, FQGNSA.

The DNA read from the CDR3 is TGTGCCAGCAGCTTAGGCGCGGGTTCCACTGAA. Residues: CASSLGAGSTE. In full, the CDR3 is CASSLGAGSTEAFF. This chain links TRBV11-1 with TRBJ1-1; no reliable D call. From the germline J gene comes the end of the CDR3, since the read stops 3 residues before it. The CDR3 has 14 amino acids. CDR1 SGHAT and CDR2 FQDESV come from the germline V gene (reference sequence). V gave up 1 base and J gave up 4 bases, with 10 bases separating them.

As to this clone: The CDR3 end is not reached by the read, which stops 3 residues before it; the germline J gene fills it in. This rearrangement joins TRBV28 to TRBJ2-6, with D possibly being TRBD2 (6 bases). From germline, CDR1 is MDHEN and CDR2 SYDVKM. The CDR3 runs 15 residues. V lost 3 bases and J 1 base, leaving 7 bases between the germline ends. CDR3 region: CASSLGGSGANVLTF. Incomplete CDR3 DNA: TGTGCCAGCAGTTTGGGGGGTTCTGGGGCCAACGTC.

Comments on this clone: Read sequence stops 3 residues before the CDR3 end, and the germline J gene provides the missing end. V and J are TRBV10-3 and TRBJ2-7; TRBD1 matches at 9 bases. From germline, CDR1 is ENHRY and CDR2 SYGVKD. The CDR3 covers 13 residues. Losses at the gene ends were 2 bases for V and 4 bases for J; bases not matched to a gene: 0. The CDR3 here is CAISEDRGYEQYF. Partial CDR3 DNA: TGTGCCATCAGTGAGGACAGGGGGTACGAG.

CDR3 DNA, as far as it was read: TGTGCCAGCAGCCTTGGACAGGGGTTCTACGAG. Its protein product is CASSLGQGFYE. The whole CDR3 region reads CASSLGQGFYEQYF. This sequence joins TRBV7-9 and TRBJ2-7, with 9 bases aligning to TRBD1. The sequence runs out 3 residues before the end of the CDR3; the remainder is reconstructed from the germline J gene. Germline V gene sequence: CDR1 SEHNR, CDR2 FQNEAQ (reference sequence). The J segment lost 3 bases and the V segment lost 5 bases, leaving 5 bases of the junction unmatched. This CDR3 has 14 residues.

The CDR3 here is CASSQREGRGSPLHF. The DNA read from the CDR3 is TGCGCCAGCAGCCAAAGGGAGGGAAGGGGATCACCC. The V and J genes are TRBV5-1 and TRBJ1-6; perhaps TRBD1 as D (5 bases). The CDR3 end lies 3 residues beyond the end of the read and is filled in from the germline J gene. Trimming shortened V by 4 bases and J by 10 bases, and 18 bases separated the two germline ends. The CDR3 is 15 amino acids. Per the germline V gene, CDR1 is SGHRS and CDR2 is YFSETQ.